Reported below is one T cell receptor (beta chain). Its specificity is not known. This CDR3 is 15 amino acids long. Germline values: CDR1 MNHEY, CDR2 SVGEGT. The sample originates from a study of CXCR3-negative and CXCR3-positive naive CD8 T cells. Study results and caveats: Hydrophobicity was higher for TRB CDR3s found in CXCR3-positive naive cells than in CXCR3-negative naive cells.

5' RACE that incorporated UMI labels was used to prepare the TRB cDNA libraries. TCRdb reworked the 5' RACE reads into one entry per CDR3 protein, no DNA. The sample data list 35,000 to 55,000 distinct CDR3 sequences. Using triplicate sorts, 300,000 or so cells were collected each time from every CD8+ T cell subset. Cells that were CD45RO-CCR7+CD27+CD95- constituted naive CD8+ T cells. Material for sequencing was naive CXCR3- CD8+ T cells from blood. Subset reported: CD45RO-CCR7+CD27+CD95- naive CD8+ T cells lacking CXCR3 (TNR3-). This rearrangement joins TRBV6-2 or TRBV6-3 to TRBJ2-1; the D gene TCRdb calls, TRBD2, cannot be checked with no DNA. The receptor's source is a human donor in good health. Some clones in this sample may be carry-over from other donors' samples. The CDR3 protein is CASSLGGGPGNEQFF.